This T cell receptor (beta chain) was observed in a study of blood T cell repertoires in COVID-19 (dated by TCRdb to about 2020). Looking at the study overall: Samples covering the acute and convalescent phases of COVID-19 were provided by collaborators in the United States, Italy and Spain. The material from the prospective study consisted of cDNA or gDNA derived from T cells, B-cell-depleted T cells, or PBMCs. A de-identified subject ID, COVID-19 status, age in years and sex were almost always included in the sample metadata. Where available, HLA class I and class II types were taken from metadata supplied by the sample provider and were not determined by assay-based typing. Samples came from the ongoing ImmuneRACE study (first 160 participants) plus 1,254 subjects from 6 global collaborators. Subjects who had been exposed to COVID-19, were actively infected with it, or had recovered from it provided the deeply sampled blood TCRbeta repertoires that made up the dataset. The repertoires were released in a freely available public database intended as a resource for research on the immune response to SARS-CoV-2. Study-wide findings and limitations: Clinical and demographic metadata were provided uncurated, with the amount varying by source and participant.

TCRbeta CDR3 regions were amplified from genomic DNA using the immunoSEQ Assay, a bias-controlled multiplex PCR. In the source study's methods: The number of nucleated cells in each sample was estimated by amplification of reference gene primers within the assay. To quantify the absolute abundance of each unique TCRbeta CDR3 rearrangement, sequence reads were collapsed and filtered. For each sample, productive Simpson clonality was calculated by taking the square root of Simpson's diversity index across productive rearrangements. TCRdb stores this immuneACCESS table with in-frame sequences only. Part of the clones is absent; in the studies checked, under half of the shortfall reflects unresolved V genes, and no reason is known for the rest. V, J and clone size are those of that table, while D and trimming were read from the DNA. The sample yields about 55,000 clones; 80% to 90% were counted once. Roughly 15% of the sample is in the top ten clones.

The collaborating institutions used their own protocols to collect whole blood in K2EDTA tubes. For TCRbeta analysis, collaborators shipped samples in one of three forms: frozen whole blood, isolated PBMCs, or DNA extracted from either of those sample types. A note on this clone: What this receptor recognizes is not known. No base-level quality is on record; no much larger clone is a single base apart.

The germline V end is reduced by 0 bases and the J end by 7 bases; junction bases left unmatched: 6. CDR1 and CDR2 (SGHNT, YENEEA) derive from the germline V gene. There are 15 amino acids in the CDR3, from cysteine to phenylalanine inclusive. This entry keeps only the CDR3 DNA: 45 bases, framed from base 1. This chain joins TRBV11-3 to TRBJ2-1; the central 7 bases match TRBD1. This TCR came from a man between 70 and 80 years old with acute or convalescent COVID-19. Sample: peripheral blood. The nucleotide sequence is TGTGCCAGCAGCTTAGACTCGGACAGGAGAAATGAGCAGTTCTTC. Its coded protein is CASSLDSDRRNEQFF.